This T cell receptor (beta chain) came from a study of T cell responses to AZD1222 COVID-19 vaccine. Findings and limits, study-wide: Researchers took repertoire samples only after the peak T cell response had come. Nearly half of unique spike-specific TCRs reportedly avoided B.1.351 and B.1.1.7 mutated regions.

As to this clone: What it recognizes is unknown. At one end the junction does not follow the germline gene, possibly because of a read error.

The assay was immunoSEQ multiplex PCR, and TCRdb's table has in-frame clones only and misses some. The sample shows around 140,000 clones, 70% to 90% of them seen only once. The CDR3 extends over 12 amino acids. Germline-derived CDR1 and CDR2 are SGDLS and YYNGEE. The sequence derives from an adult in good health. Sequencing was performed on peripheral blood, taken on day 0 of AZD1222 vaccination. The V and J genes are TRBV9 and TRBJ1-5; tentative D call: TRBD1 (6 bases). CDR3 sequence: CASGGPDQTMAF. Written as DNA, the CDR3 is TGTGCCAGCGGGGGGCCAGATCAGACAATGGCGTTT.